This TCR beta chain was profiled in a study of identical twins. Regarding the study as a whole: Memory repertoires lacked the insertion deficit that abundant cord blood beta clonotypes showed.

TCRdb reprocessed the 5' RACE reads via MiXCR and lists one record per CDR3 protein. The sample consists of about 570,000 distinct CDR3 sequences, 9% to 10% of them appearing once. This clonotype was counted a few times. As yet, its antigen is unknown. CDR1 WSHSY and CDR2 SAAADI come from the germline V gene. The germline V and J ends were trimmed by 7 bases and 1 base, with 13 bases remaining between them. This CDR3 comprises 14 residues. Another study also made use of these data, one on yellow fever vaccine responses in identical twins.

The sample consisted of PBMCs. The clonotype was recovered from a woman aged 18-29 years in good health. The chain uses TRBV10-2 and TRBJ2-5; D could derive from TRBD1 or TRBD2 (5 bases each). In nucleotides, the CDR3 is TGCGCCAGCACCCACCCTGGGACCCAAGAGACCCAGTACTTC. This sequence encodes CASTHPGTQETQYF.